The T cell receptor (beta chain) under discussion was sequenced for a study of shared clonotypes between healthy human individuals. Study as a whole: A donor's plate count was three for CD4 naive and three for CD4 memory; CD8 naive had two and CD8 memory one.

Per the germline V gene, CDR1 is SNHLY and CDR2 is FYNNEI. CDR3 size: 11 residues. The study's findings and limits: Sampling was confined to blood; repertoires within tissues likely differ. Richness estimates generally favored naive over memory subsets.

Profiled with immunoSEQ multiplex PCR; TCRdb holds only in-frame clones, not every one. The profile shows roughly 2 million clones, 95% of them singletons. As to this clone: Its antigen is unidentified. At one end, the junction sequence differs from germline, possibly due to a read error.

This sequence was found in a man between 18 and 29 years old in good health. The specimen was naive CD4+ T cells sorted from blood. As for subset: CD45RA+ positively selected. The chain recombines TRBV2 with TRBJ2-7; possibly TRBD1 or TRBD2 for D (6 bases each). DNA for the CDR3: TGTGCCAGCAGTGAAGTGGGGGGCCCCCGGTTC. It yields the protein CASSEVGGPRF.